Below, 13 T cell receptor beta chains from the same sample are listed, as sequenced in a study of T cell responses to AZD1222 COVID-19 vaccine. Using immunoSEQ multiplex PCR, the repertoire was profiled, and TCRdb retains in-frame clones only, with some absent. Among approximately 180,000 clones listed, about 87% were seen once. Material: peripheral blood, obtained 28 days after the second dose of the MenACWY control vaccine. These receptors were collected from an adult who received the MenACWY meningococcal vaccine as a control.

This chain joins TRBV30 and TRBJ2-2; D is unclear. V lost 2 bases, J lost 4 bases, and 8 bases lay in between. The germline gives CDR1 GTSNPN, CDR2 SVGIG (reference sequence). This CDR3 region has 13 residues. For the CDR3, the DNA is TGTGCCTGGAGTTTTATGCCCACCGGGGAGCTGTTTTTT. Its protein is CAWSFMPTGELFF.

The rearrangement links TRBV2 to TRBJ1-5; 8 bases align to TRBD1. Germline CDR1 is SNHLY and CDR2 is FYNNEI. The CDR3 contains 12 residues. V lost 6 bases, J lost 9 bases, and 4 bases stayed unmatched. CDR3 DNA sequence: TGTGCCAGCAGAACAGGGGGTCGGCCCCAGCATTTT. Translated: CASRTGGRPQHF.

The chain carries TRBV7-3 and TRBJ2-1, with 8 bases identical to TRBD2. The ends lost 6 bases at V and 9 bases at J; junction bases unmatched: 16. Germline lookup yields CDR1 SGHTA and CDR2 FQGTGA. CDR3 size: 16 residues. The CDR3 region is CASSYGNSGIGSEQFF. CDR3 in DNA: TGTGCCAGCAGTTACGGAAATAGCGGGATCGGGAGTGAGCAGTTCTTC.

The chain uses TRBV27 and TRBJ2-1; the D is unclear. CDR1 is MNHEY, CDR2 SMNVEV, per germline (reference sequence). V was trimmed by 2 bases and J by 6 bases, leaving 11 bases between them. This CDR3 has 14 residues. This CDR3 is CASSLRDPANEQFF. Here the CDR3 DNA reads TGTGCCAGCAGTTTAAGGGATCCCGCCAATGAGCAGTTCTTC.

The sample holds one count of this clone. The chain joins TRBV11-3 to TRBJ2-3, with D hard to call. This CDR3 contains 13 residues. Germline loops: CDR1 SGHNT, CDR2 YENEEA. V was trimmed by 1 base and J by 4 bases, leaving 6 bases between them. In nucleotides, the CDR3 is TGTGCCAGCAGCTTAGGGGAATCAGATACGCAGTATTTT. Translated, it gives CASSLGESDTQYF.

The CDR3 DNA follows: TGTGCAAGTCGCTTCGACCAGGGACTAGCGGGAGGAGACGAGCAGTACTTC. As protein: CASRFDQGLAGGDEQYF. V gene TRBV12-2 combines with J gene TRBJ2-7; the table's TRBD2 call for D was not verified on the DNA. TRBV12-2 corresponds to a pseudogene. This CDR3 region has 17 residues.

V and J are TRBV28 and TRBJ2-7; TRBD1 matches 8 bases. Germline CDR1 is MDHEN and CDR2 is SYDVKM. The CDR3 runs to 14 residues. V shed 6 bases, J shed 4 bases, and the junction held 8 bases outside the gene matches. CDR3: CASSPPGGRYEQYF. CDR3 nucleotides: TGTGCCAGCAGCCCTCCAGGGGGCAGGTACGAGCAGTACTTC.

The rearrangement uses TRBV7-9 and TRBJ1-2; maybe TRBD1 (6 bases). Trimming took off 5 bases at V and 5 bases at J, with 12 bases between the two ends. Looked up from germline, CDR1 is SEHNR and CDR2 is FQNEAQ (reference sequence). This CDR3 is 13 amino acids long. CDR3 region: CASSLTGLYGYTF. The DNA of the CDR3 is TGTGCCAGCAGCCTGACAGGCCTGTATGGCTACACCTTC.

This chain joins TRBV14 and TRBJ2-1, with a possible D match to TRBD2 (5 bases). This CDR3 contains 13 residues. Trimming stripped 2 bases from V and 5 bases from J, with 7 bases between. The germline CDR1 and CDR2 sequences are SGHDN and FVKESK. CDR3 bases: TGTGCCAGCAGCCAAAGCGGCAACAATGAGCAGTTCTTC. Its translation: CASSQSGNNEQFF.

The chain combines TRBV19 with TRBJ1-3; tentatively, D is TRBD1 (6 bases). This CDR3 spans 14 amino acids. CDR1 and CDR2 (germline): LNHDA, SQIVND (reference sequence). V was clipped by 9 bases and J by 1 base, with 13 bases between them. The CDR3 DNA sequence: TGTGCCAGCAGGGGAGGGTCATCTGGAAACACCATATATTTT. Its translation: CASRGGSSGNTIYF. Full variable domain (missing parts from reference TRBV19 and TRBJ1-3): DGGITQSPKYLFRKEGQNVTLSCEQNLNHDAMYWYRQDPGQGLRLIYYSQIVNDFQKGDIAEGYSVSREKKESFPLTVTSAQKNPTAFYLCASRGGSSGNTIYFGEGSWLTVV.

The V and J genes are TRBV10-1 and TRBJ1-1; D unresolved. CDR1 and CDR2 from the germline V gene are WNHNN and SYGVQD (reference sequence). Trimming left V 0 bases short and J 2 bases short, with 7 bases between. This CDR3 spans 14 amino acids. The CDR3 loop is CASSESIGNTEAFF. As DNA, the CDR3 is TGCGCCAGCAGTGAGTCGATAGGTAACACTGAAGCTTTCTTT.

The chain carries TRBV4-2 and TRBJ2-7; 9 bases agree with TRBD1. Germline trimming cut 1 base from V and 6 bases from J; bases unmatched to any gene: 13. This CDR3 contains 17 residues. Germline CDR1 and CDR2: LGHNA and YNFKEQ. CDR3 sequence (DNA): TGTGCCAGCAGCCAAGTTTATCAGGGGACAGGGAATCTCGAGCAGTACTTC. This codes for CASSQVYQGTGNLEQYF.

The table lists this clone with a few counts. The CDR3 region is CSVEDPWQEKETQYF. DNA of the CDR3: TGCAGCGTTGAAGATCCATGGCAGGAGAAAGAGACCCAGTACTTC. The J gene is TRBJ2-5, the V gene TRBV29-1, with D hard to call. The CDR3 is 15 amino acids. Trimming pared 0 bases from V and 3 bases from J, leaving 14 bases between. Germline CDR1 is SQVTM and CDR2 is ANQGSEA.